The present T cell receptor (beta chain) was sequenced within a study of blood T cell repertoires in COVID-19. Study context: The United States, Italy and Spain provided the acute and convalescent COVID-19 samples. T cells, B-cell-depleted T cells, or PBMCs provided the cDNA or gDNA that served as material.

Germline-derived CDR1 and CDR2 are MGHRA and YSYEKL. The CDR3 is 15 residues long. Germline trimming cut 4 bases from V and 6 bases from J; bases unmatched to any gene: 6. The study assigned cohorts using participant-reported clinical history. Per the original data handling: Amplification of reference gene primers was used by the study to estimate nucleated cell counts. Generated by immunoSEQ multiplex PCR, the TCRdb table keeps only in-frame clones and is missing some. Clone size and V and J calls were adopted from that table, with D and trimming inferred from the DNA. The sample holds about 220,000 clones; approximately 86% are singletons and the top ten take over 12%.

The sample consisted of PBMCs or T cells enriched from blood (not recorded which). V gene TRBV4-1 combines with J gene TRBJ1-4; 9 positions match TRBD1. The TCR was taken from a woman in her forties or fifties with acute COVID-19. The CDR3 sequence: CASSPWDRVHEKLFF. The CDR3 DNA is TGCGCCAGCAGCCCCTGGGACAGGGTTCATGAAAAACTGTTTTTT.